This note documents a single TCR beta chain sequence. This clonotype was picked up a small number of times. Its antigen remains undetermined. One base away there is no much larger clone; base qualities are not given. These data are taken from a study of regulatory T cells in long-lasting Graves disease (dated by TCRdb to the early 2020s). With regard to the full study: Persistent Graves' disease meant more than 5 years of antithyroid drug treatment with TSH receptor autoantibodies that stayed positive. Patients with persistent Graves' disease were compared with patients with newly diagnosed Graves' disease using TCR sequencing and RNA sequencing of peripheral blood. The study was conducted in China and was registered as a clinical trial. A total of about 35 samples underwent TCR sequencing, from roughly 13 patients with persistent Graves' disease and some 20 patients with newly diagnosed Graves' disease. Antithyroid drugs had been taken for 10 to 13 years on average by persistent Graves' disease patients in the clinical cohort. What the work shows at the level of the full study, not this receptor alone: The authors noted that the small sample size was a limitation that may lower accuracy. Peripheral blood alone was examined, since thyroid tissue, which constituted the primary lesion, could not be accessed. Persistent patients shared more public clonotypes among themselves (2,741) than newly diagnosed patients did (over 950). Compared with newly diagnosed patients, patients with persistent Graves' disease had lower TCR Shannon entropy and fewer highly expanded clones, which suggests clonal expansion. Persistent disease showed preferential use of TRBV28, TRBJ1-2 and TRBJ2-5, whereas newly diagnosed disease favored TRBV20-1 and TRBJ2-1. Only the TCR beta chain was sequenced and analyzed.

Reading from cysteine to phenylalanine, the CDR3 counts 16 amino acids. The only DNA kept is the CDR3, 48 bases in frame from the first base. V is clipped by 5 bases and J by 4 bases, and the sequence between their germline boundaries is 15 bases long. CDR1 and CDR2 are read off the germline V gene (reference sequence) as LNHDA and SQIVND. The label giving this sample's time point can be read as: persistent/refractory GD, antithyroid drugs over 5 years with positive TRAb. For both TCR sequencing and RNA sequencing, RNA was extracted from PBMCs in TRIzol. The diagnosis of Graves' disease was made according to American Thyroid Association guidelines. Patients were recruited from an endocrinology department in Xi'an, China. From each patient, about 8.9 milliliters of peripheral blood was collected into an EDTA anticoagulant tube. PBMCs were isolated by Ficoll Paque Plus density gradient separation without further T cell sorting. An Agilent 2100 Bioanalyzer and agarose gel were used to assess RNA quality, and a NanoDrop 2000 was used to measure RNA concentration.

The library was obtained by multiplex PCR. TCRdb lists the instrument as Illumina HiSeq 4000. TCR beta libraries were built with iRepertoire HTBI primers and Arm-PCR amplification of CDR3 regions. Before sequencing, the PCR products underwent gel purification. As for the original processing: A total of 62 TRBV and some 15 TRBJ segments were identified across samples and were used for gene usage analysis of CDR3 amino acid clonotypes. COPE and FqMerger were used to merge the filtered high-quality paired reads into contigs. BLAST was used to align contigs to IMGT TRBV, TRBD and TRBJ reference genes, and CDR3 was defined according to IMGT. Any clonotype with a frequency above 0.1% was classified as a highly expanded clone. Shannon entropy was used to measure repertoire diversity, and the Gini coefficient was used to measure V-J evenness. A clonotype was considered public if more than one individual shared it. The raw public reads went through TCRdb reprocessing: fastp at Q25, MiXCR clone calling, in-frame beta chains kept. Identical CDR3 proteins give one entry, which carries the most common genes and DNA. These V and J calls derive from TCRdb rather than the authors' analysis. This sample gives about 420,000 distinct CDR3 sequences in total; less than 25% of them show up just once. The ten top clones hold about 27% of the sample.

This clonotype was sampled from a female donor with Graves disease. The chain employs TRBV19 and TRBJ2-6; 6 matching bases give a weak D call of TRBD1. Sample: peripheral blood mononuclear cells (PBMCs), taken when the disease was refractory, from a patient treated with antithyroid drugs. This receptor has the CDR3 CASSLTGTQGANVLTF. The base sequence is TGTGCCAGTAGTCTAACCGGGACACAGGGGGCCAACGTCCTGACTTTC. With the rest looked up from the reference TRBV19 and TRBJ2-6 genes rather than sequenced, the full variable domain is DGGITQSPKYLFRKEGQNVTLSCEQNLNHDAMYWYRQDPGQGLRLIYYSQIVNDFQKGDIAEGYSVSREKKESFPLTVTSAQKNPTAFYLCASSLTGTQGANVLTFGAGSRLTVL.